This T cell receptor (beta chain) was captured by sequencing in a study of blood T cell repertoires in COVID-19 (TCRdb year 2020). Background for the entire study: The collaborator samples originated in the United States, Italy and Spain and spanned the acute and convalescent phases of COVID-19. HLA class I and class II types, where available, came from metadata supplied by the sample provider rather than from assay-based typing. A de-identified subject ID, COVID-19 status, age in years and sex were almost always included in the sample metadata. The material from the prospective study consisted of cDNA or gDNA derived from T cells, B-cell-depleted T cells, or PBMCs. The repertoires were released in a freely available public database intended as a resource for research on the immune response to SARS-CoV-2. The samples were drawn from two sources: the first 160 participants of the ongoing ImmuneRACE study, and 950 to 1,500 subjects contributed by 6 global collaborators. Deeply sampled blood TCRbeta repertoires from subjects exposed to, actively infected with, or recovered from COVID-19 were included in the dataset. Results and caveats for the whole study, not just this receptor: The amount of clinical and demographic metadata varied by source and participant and was provided uncurated.

On this clone itself: No antigen is known for it. No quality values exist for individual bases; no much larger clone is one base distant.

The CDR3 goes from the cysteine to the phenylalanine over 16 residues. This entry keeps only the CDR3 DNA: 48 bases, framed from base 1. Sequences SGHRS (CDR1) and YFSETQ (CDR2) are obtained from the germline V gene. Trimming accounts for 4 bases at V and 2 bases at J, while the number of junction bases matched to no gene is 7. TCRbeta CDR3 regions were amplified from genomic DNA using the immunoSEQ Assay, a bias-controlled multiplex PCR. On the authors' methods: Nucleated cell counts per sample were estimated from amplification of reference gene primers within the assay. To quantify the absolute abundance of each unique TCRbeta CDR3 rearrangement, sequence reads were collapsed and filtered. For each sample, productive Simpson clonality was calculated by taking the square root of Simpson's diversity index across productive rearrangements. What TCRdb holds here is the immuneACCESS table cut down to in-frame rearrangements. Part of the clones is not present; checked against another copy, under half of the missing clones reflect an unresolved V gene, and the others are unexplained. That table furnishes V, J and clone size, whereas the DNA furnished D and trimming. The sample table contains about 240,000 clones; only one count was recorded for about 90% of them. 7.2% of the sample rests with the top ten.

Samples from volunteer blood donors who had recovered from COVID-19 were contributed by a second Seattle source. Whole blood was collected in K2EDTA tubes by collaborating institutions according to the institutions' own protocols. For TCRbeta analysis, collaborators shipped samples as frozen whole blood, isolated PBMCs, or DNA extracted from either of those sample types. The V and J segments used are TRBV5-1 and TRBJ1-3, and TRBD1 matches 9 of the central bases. The sequencing input was peripheral blood. The TCR comes from a man aged 55 to 70 who had recovered from COVID-19. The CDR3 is CASSPTGTGTGNTIYF. At the DNA level, the sequence is TGCGCCAGCAGCCCAACCGGGACAGGGACTGGAAACACCATATATTTT.